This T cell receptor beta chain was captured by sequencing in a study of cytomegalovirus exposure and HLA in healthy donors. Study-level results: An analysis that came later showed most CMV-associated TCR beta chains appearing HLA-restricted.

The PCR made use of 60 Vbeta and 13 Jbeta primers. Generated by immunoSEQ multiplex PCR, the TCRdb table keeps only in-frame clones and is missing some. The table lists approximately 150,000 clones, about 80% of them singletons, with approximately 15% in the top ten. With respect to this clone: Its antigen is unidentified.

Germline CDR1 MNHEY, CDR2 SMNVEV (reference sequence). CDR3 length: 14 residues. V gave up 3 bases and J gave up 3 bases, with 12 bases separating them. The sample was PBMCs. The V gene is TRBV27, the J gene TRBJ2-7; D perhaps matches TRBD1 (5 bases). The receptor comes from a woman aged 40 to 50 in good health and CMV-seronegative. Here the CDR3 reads CASSLVGPIYEQYF. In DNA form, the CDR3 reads TGTGCCAGCAGTTTGGTGGGGCCGATCTACGAGCAGTACTTC.